The entry below describes one TCR beta chain. There is no known antigen for this receptor. The input lacks base qualities; no much larger clone sits a single base away. To sequence the TCRbeta CDR3 region, genomic DNA was isolated from the sorted cells. TCRbeta CDR3 regions were sequenced using the immunoSEQ Assay. TCRdb's version of the immuneACCESS table is confined to in-frame rearrangements and falls short of the full clone set. An unresolved V gene accounts for under half of the shortfall where checked; the remainder is of unknown origin. The sample table records 43,000 or so clones; 70% to 90% of these occur just once. The ten largest clonotypes hold about 35% of the sample. The trial excluded patients who had a history of autoimmune disease or who were on systemic immunosuppression. Peripheral blood for TCR sequencing was collected from all dose cohorts at baseline, on cycle 4 day 1, and on cycle 7 day 1. The samples were taken from a phase I, first-in-human, multicenter, open-label dose-escalation trial of ivuxolimab. Adults with locally advanced or metastatic melanoma, renal cell carcinoma, hepatocellular carcinoma or head and neck squamous cell carcinoma were enrolled in the trial. Before TCR sequencing, CD4+ T cells and CD8+ T cells were sorted from peripheral blood as separate populations.

These data come from a study of OX40 agonist ivuxolimab in advanced cancers. As for the study more broadly: The costimulatory receptor OX40 (CD134) was targeted by ivuxolimab, a fully human IgG2 agonistic monoclonal antibody. The paper describes the monotherapy dose-escalation part (N = 52 patients) of the phase I trial of ivuxolimab. Patients were allowed to have had prior anti-PD-1, anti-PD-L1 or anti-CTLA-4 therapy, and approximately 40% of the dose-escalation patients had been treated with checkpoint inhibitors. The point of sequencing TCRbeta in the periphery was to test whether ivuxolimab changed TCR sequence diversity and drove clonal T-cell expansion. Intravenous ivuxolimab was administered to patients every 2 weeks at six dose levels: 0.01, 0.1, 0.3, 1.5, 3 and 10 mg/kg. Partial responses occurred in three dose-escalation patients: two with cutaneous melanoma and one with hepatocellular carcinoma. In the dose-escalation cohort, 65% to 85% of patients were male, and the mean age was around 60 years with a range of roughly 23 to 79. Of the roughly 54 patients in dose escalation, about 20 had hepatocellular carcinoma, around 15 had melanoma, 9 had renal cell carcinoma and 9 had head and neck cancer.

V loses 5 bases of germline sequence and J loses 1 base, and the interval between the two ends is 5 bases. The CDR3 starts with the cysteine, ends with the phenylalanine, and has 11 residues. CDR3 DNA is the only sequence kept; it has 33 bases, read in frame from the first base. CDR1 and CDR2, looked up from the germline V gene, are SQVTM and ANQGSEA. Study-level results and caveats: On average, CD8+ T cells showed more expanded clones than CD4+ T cells after ivuxolimab. Partial responders in the 0.1-3.0 mg/kg groups had among the lowest normalized peripheral clonal expansion, especially among CD8+ T cells. Which antigens the clonally expanded peripheral T cells were specific for was not determined. Clonal expansion of both CD4+ and CD8+ blood T cells was observed from baseline to week 6 at doses 0.1 to 3.0 mg/kg. Low levels of normalized T-cell clonal expansion were also seen in some nonresponding patients.

The rearranged chain carries TRBV29-1 and TRBJ1-2, with no reliable assignment of the D segment. This clonotype was sampled from an adult with an advanced solid tumor such as melanoma, head and neck, liver or kidney cancer. Specimen: CD4+ or CD8+ T cells sorted from blood, collected in a trial of the OX40 agonist ivuxolimab. The CDR3 reads CSVRLNYGYTF. The DNA sequence is as follows: TGCAGCGTTCGGCTTAACTATGGCTACACCTTC.